The 26 T cell receptor beta chains listed next were all sequenced from one sample in a study of radiation and T cells in renal cell carcinoma. Sample time point: baseline pretreatment blood. Documented treatment: 15 Gy SBRT to primary tumor, nephrectomy 4 weeks later. TCRdb's copy holds only in-frame clones and misses some; the assay was immunoSEQ multiplex PCR. Of more than 95,000 clones in the sample, 82% were seen once. Here the sequenced sample was blood, taken from a patient whose treatment included radiotherapy and nephrectomy. These receptors all come from a woman aged 60 to 75 with renal cell carcinoma.

The gene calls are TRBV5-6 and TRBJ2-7; 10 positions agree with TRBD1. This CDR3 region has 15 residues. J was trimmed by 5 bases and V by 0 bases; bases with no gene match: 5. The germline CDR1 and CDR2 sequences are SGHDT and YYEEEE. The CDR3: CASSLALGTGDEQYF. The CDR3 bases are TGTGCCAGCAGCTTGGCGTTGGGGACAGGGGACGAGCAGTACTTC.

V usage is TRBV10-3 and J usage is TRBJ1-1; D might be TRBD1 (5 bases). Germline CDR1 ENHRY, CDR2 SYGVKD. The CDR3 spans 15 residues. Deletions cut 6 bases from V and 0 bases from J, with 14 bases between. CDR3 DNA: TGTGCCATCAGGACTTCGGGGCCCTTGAACACTGAAGCTTTCTTT. It specifies CAIRTSGPLNTEAFF.

The chain joins TRBV19 to TRBJ1-2; 7 nucleotides align to TRBD1. The V and J ends lost 4 bases and 8 bases, in that order; junction bases with no gene match: 10. The CDR3 totals 14 residues. The germline V gene has CDR1 LNHDA and CDR2 SQIVND (reference sequence). For the CDR3, the DNA is TGTGCCAGTAGTACCACAGGGGCCCGGACGGGCTACACCTTC. This encodes CASSTTGARTGYTF.

This chain joins TRBV5-1 and TRBJ2-1, with D perhaps TRBD2 (5 bases). This CDR3 has 16 residues. V was shortened by 4 bases and J by 4 bases, with 18 bases between the two germline ends. Germline CDR1 SGHRS, CDR2 YFSETQ. CDR3 coding DNA: TGCGCCAGCAGCCCCGAAGAGGGCGGGCCGTACAATGAGCAGTTCTTC. Encoded protein: CASSPEEGGPYNEQFF.

This clone was seen once. V is TRBV19 and J is TRBJ2-6; D uncertain. CDR1 and CDR2 from the germline V gene are LNHDA and SQIVND (reference sequence). V was clipped by 3 bases and J by 0 bases, with 12 bases between them. The CDR3 has 17 amino acids. CDR3 nucleotide sequence: TGTGCCAGTAGTATCGACGGGCGATACTCTGGGGCCAACGTCCTGACTTTC. Protein sequence: CASSIDGRYSGANVLTF.

V is TRBV6-6 and J is TRBJ1-2; D not resolved. The CDR3 spans 12 residues. Germline CDR1 MNHNY, CDR2 SVGAGI (reference sequence). The V gene lost 6 bases and the J gene lost 5 bases, with 10 bases spanning the gap. CDR3 sequence: CASSPRAYGYTF. The DNA for the CDR3 is TGTGCCAGCAGCCCCCGGGCGTATGGCTACACCTTC.

The J gene is TRBJ1-5, the V gene TRBV6-6, with D maybe TRBD1 (5 bases). Deletions cut 5 bases from V and 5 bases from J, with 16 bases between. The CDR3 runs to 15 residues. Germline CDR1 MNHNY, CDR2 SVGAGI (reference sequence). CDR3 residues: CASSHDSSFYQPQHF. The CDR3 DNA is TGTGCCAGCAGTCACGACAGTTCTTTTTATCAGCCCCAGCATTTT.

The chain joins TRBV19 to TRBJ1-6; TRBD1 matches at 8 bases. V was pared by 6 bases and J by 10 bases, with 5 bases of the junction left unmatched. This CDR3 comprises 13 residues. CDR1 LNHDA and CDR2 SQIVND come from the germline V gene (reference sequence). This CDR3 reads CASRGQGGSPLHF. For the CDR3, the DNA is TGTGCCAGTAGAGGACAGGGAGGGTCACCCCTCCACTTT.

The chain joins TRBV4-1 to TRBJ2-5, with 10 bases lining up with TRBD2. Germline CDR1 reads MGHRA; CDR2 reads YSYEKL. There are 17 residues in the CDR3. V shed 1 base and J 1 base; nucleotides not matched to a gene: 6. CDR3 in amino acids: CASSQGSGGGTQETQYF. The DNA of the CDR3 is TGCGCCAGCAGCCAAGGGAGCGGGGGGGGGACCCAAGAGACCCAGTACTTC.

The chain couples TRBV6-5 to TRBJ2-5; 10 nucleotides line up with TRBD1. The CDR3 runs to 13 residues. With 10 bases clipped from V and 5 bases from J, the junction kept 7 bases outside the gene matches. The germline V gene encodes CDR1 MNHEY and CDR2 SVGAGI. CDR3 sequence: CATHRDRGETQYF. The CDR3 nucleotides read TGTGCCACCCACCGGGACAGGGGCGAGACCCAGTACTTC.

The rearrangement joins TRBV6-1 to TRBJ2-3; D remains unclear. V was shortened by 6 bases and J by 6 bases, with 10 bases between the two germline ends. This CDR3 region has 12 residues. Germline CDR1 and CDR2: MNHNS and SASEGT. The chain's CDR3 is CASSPVGDTQYF. DNA of the CDR3: TGTGCCAGCAGCCCAGTTGGGGATACGCAGTATTTT.

The genes are TRBV21-1 and TRBJ2-2; TRBD2, the table's D call, lacks a check against the DNA. TRBV21-1 is assigned pseudogene status. The CDR3 runs 18 residues. The chain's CDR3 is CASSVRPLGGRRTGELFF. CDR3 DNA sequence: TGTGCCAGCAGCGTACGACCATTGGGCGGGAGAAGAACCGGGGAGCTGTTTTTT.

V usage is TRBV5-4 and J usage is TRBJ2-7, with D perhaps matching TRBD1 (5 bases). The germline CDR1 and CDR2 sequences are SGHNT and YYREEE (reference sequence). Between the trimmed V and J ends, which lost 5 bases and 0 bases, there was a span of 15 bases. The CDR3 spans 15 residues. The chain's CDR3 is CASSPLGLSSYEQYF. As DNA, the CDR3 is TGTGCCAGCAGTCCCCTGGGGCTCAGCTCCTACGAGCAGTACTTC.

The sample holds one count of this clone. V and J are TRBV9 and TRBJ2-3; weak D call: TRBD2 (6 bases). The V end lost 3 bases, the J end lost 4 bases, and 15 bases lay between the germline ends. This CDR3 comprises 15 residues. Germline CDR1 is SGDLS and CDR2 is YYNGEE. The CDR3 loop is CASSGSGRRADTQYF. The CDR3, as DNA: TGTGCCAGCAGCGGGAGCGGGCGGAGGGCAGATACGCAGTATTTT. Based on the CDR3 plus reference TRBV9 and TRBJ2-3, the full variable domain is DSGVTQTPKHLITATGQRVTLRCSPRSGDLSVYWYQQSLDQGLQFLIQYYNGEERAKGNILERFSAQQFPDLHSELNLSSLELGDSALYFCASSGSGRRADTQYFGPGTRLTVL.

In its sample, this clone was seen a few times. The chain has TRBV7-6 and TRBJ2-7; D is possibly TRBD1 or TRBD2 (5 bases each). Germline V gene sequence: CDR1 SGHVS, CDR2 FNYEAQ. Trimming left V 1 base short and J 6 bases short, with 7 bases between. The CDR3 has 12 amino acids. CDR3 residues: CASSLEGTEQYF. The CDR3 DNA reads as TGTGCCAGCAGCTTAGAGGGGACCGAGCAGTACTTC.

J is TRBJ1-1 and V is TRBV7-9, with D tentatively TRBD1 (6 bases). Germline V lookup: CDR1 SEHNR, CDR2 FQNEAQ (reference sequence). This CDR3 region has 13 residues. The ends were cut back, 2 bases at V and 3 bases at J, with 7 bases in the middle. CDR3 nucleotide sequence: TGTGCCAGCAGCTTACCAGGGGACACTGAAGCTTTCTTT. Protein product: CASSLPGDTEAFF.

The chain employs TRBV7-9 and TRBJ2-6; a weak D match, TRBD1 (6 bases). CDR1 is SEHNR and CDR2 is FQNEAQ in the germline V gene (reference sequence). The CDR3 length is 15 residues. Between the trimmed V and J ends, which lost 5 bases and 3 bases, there was a span of 11 bases. The CDR3 region has the DNA TGTGCCAGCAGCCCAACAGGGATTGGGGCCAACGTCCTGACTTTC. This codes for CASSPTGIGANVLTF.

The V and J genes are TRBV6-5 and TRBJ1-2; tentative D call: TRBD1 (5 bases). Germline CDR1 and CDR2: MNHEY and SVGAGI. Between the trimmed V and J ends, which lost 9 bases and 8 bases, there was a span of 22 bases. CDR3 length: 14 residues. The CDR3: CASFRDQGSGGYTF. CDR3 sequence (DNA): TGTGCCAGTTTCCGGGACCAGGGCTCGGGGGGCTACACCTTC.

V and J are TRBV7-2 and TRBJ1-1; D uncertain. Germline V lookup: CDR1 SGHTA, CDR2 FQGNSA. V dropped 7 bases and J dropped 3 bases, with 15 bases sitting between them. The CDR3 sequence is 14 residues long. CDR3 nucleotide sequence: TGTGCCAGCATCGGTACCCTCTCATACACTGAAGCTTTCTTT. Translated: CASIGTLSYTEAFF.

This clone was counted a few times. J is TRBJ2-5 and V is TRBV7-9, with 12 bases matching TRBD2. CDR3 length: 16 residues. The germline V gene encodes CDR1 SEHNR and CDR2 FQNEAQ (reference sequence). After removal of 1 base from V and 2 bases from J, the junction contained 2 bases not matched to a gene. The CDR3 DNA sequence: TGTGCCAGCAGCTTAGGAACTAGCGGGGGGCAAGAGACCCAGTACTTC. It is translated as CASSLGTSGGQETQYF.

The chain has TRBV30 and TRBJ1-2; D gene ambiguous. Germline V gene lookup returns CDR1 GTSNPN and CDR2 SVGIG (reference sequence). There are 12 residues in the CDR3. Trimming removed 1 base at V and 0 bases at J, with 3 bases between. CDR3 in DNA: TGTGCCTGGAGTGGGGCTAACTATGGCTACACCTTC. This codes for CAWSGANYGYTF.

This clone was counted once. This sequence joins TRBV9 and TRBJ1-2; 10 positions match TRBD1. Per germline, CDR1 SGDLS and CDR2 YYNGEE. This CDR3 spans 15 amino acids. Unmatched junction bases numbered 5, after V lost 0 bases and J lost 6 bases. The CDR3 nucleotides read TGTGCCAGCAGCGTAGACGGACAGGGGGTAAATGGCTACACCTTC. Residues: CASSVDGQGVNGYTF.

This chain links TRBV5-6 with TRBJ2-1; 11 nucleotides match TRBD2. The length of the CDR3 is 17 residues. Unmatched junction bases numbered 9, after V lost 4 bases and J lost 3 bases. Per the germline V gene, CDR1 is SGHDT and CDR2 is YYEEEE. CDR3 DNA: TGTGCCAGCAGCGGCACACTTGGGACTAGCGGCTACAATGAGCAGTTCTTC. This gives the protein CASSGTLGTSGYNEQFF.

The CDR3 DNA follows: TGTGCCACCAGCAGAGATCTGGGGGATAGCAATCAGCCCCAGCATTTT. Its protein is CATSRDLGDSNQPQHF. V and J are TRBV15 and TRBJ1-5; TRBD1 is a possible D gene (5 bases). This CDR3 spans 16 amino acids. Germline CDR1 LNHNV, CDR2 YYDKDF (reference sequence). V shed 0 bases and J shed 0 bases, with 9 bases lying between them.

This sequence joins TRBV4-2 and TRBJ2-3; 13 bases map to TRBD2. The CDR3 is 19 residues long. Germline V gene data show CDR1 as LGHNA and CDR2 as YNFKEQ. V dropped 0 bases and J dropped 6; count of bases not matched to a gene: 12. DNA of the CDR3: TGTGCCAGCAGCCAAGACCCCCCTACTAGCGGGGGGGTAGCGGATACGCAGTATTTT. It translates to CASSQDPPTSGGVADTQYF.

The chain uses TRBV29-1 and TRBJ1-2, with D uncertain. The CDR3 is 12 residues long. Germline-derived CDR1 and CDR2 are SQVTM and ANQGSEA. V was shortened by 3 bases and J by 8 bases, with 13 bases between the two germline ends. The CDR3 coding sequence is TGCAGCGTTGATGCGCTGAAGGGCGGCTACACCTTC. This gives the protein CSVDALKGGYTF.